This entry is about one TCR beta chain. This clonotype showed up many times. Its recognized antigen is unknown. No base-level quality is on record; no much larger clone is a single base apart. The treatment or condition label here, explained by the study, means: live attenuated yellow fever vaccine strain. PBMCs were isolated from peripheral blood using a standard Ficoll-Paque protocol. Dynabeads CD4 and CD8 positive selection kits were used to isolate the CD4 and CD8 T-cell fractions. TriZol was used to extract RNA from bulk PBMCs, CD4 and CD8 fractions, and dextramer-positive and dextramer-negative fractions. The data were taken from a study of T cells after yellow fever vaccination (dated by TCRdb to the late 2010s). Some background on the complete study: The SMART-Seq v4 Ultra Low Input RNA kit was used to prepare libraries from fractions with low cell numbers. Blood samples were taken at several timepoints before and after primary and secondary immunization, and bulk PBMC replicates and cell subsets were isolated. Two healthy male donors, one aged 18 to 29 and one aged 30 to 40 years, were included in the cohort. To track T-cell clones before and after primary and booster YFV17D yellow fever vaccination, bulk TCR alpha and beta repertoires were sequenced longitudinally.

Broad study findings and their caveats: Compared with the primary T-cell response, the secondary T-cell response was faster but weaker, reaching its peak on day 5 rather than on day 15. Because only two donors were included in the study, the extent to which the findings can be generalized is limited. A small share of clonotypes was detected in both CD4 and CD8 compartments, with the overlap likely arising from convergent recombination. After the booster, most clones that had expanded after primary vaccination were detected again (over 95% of CD4 and about 88% of CD8), suggesting broad maintenance of memory. FACS-sorted repertoires could contain abundant contaminating clonotypes from the bulk population, so computational filtering was required.

TCR cDNA was synthesized by 5'RACE template switching, through which a universal primer site and unique molecular identifiers were introduced. Priming of cDNA synthesis was performed from both the TCR alpha and TCR beta constant segments. Two PCR steps were used to amplify libraries, with sample barcodes and sequencing adapters being added in the second step. Sequencing of libraries was performed on Illumina HiSeq 2500 (2x100 bp) or NovaSeq (2x150 bp). On the study's bioinformatics: Reads were demultiplexed and collapsed into UMI consensus sequences with MIGEC, and V(D)J alignment was performed with MiXCR. Vaccine-responding clonotypes were identified with edgeR using replicate PBMC samples, with FDR below 0.01 and a log2 fold change above 5 up to day 15 being required. Bulk clonotypes were assigned CD4 or CD8 identity according to which sequenced CD4 or CD8 repertoire held them at higher abundance. The public sequencing data were trimmed at Q25 with fastp and processed into clonotypes with MiXCR by TCRdb, which kept only in-frame beta chains. Each entry merges the rows of one CDR3 protein and shows their most common DNA and genes. None of the V and J calls come from the authors' own analysis; TCRdb made them. This sample is represented by roughly 150,000 distinct CDR3 sequences; approximately 6.7% of them were singletons. 2.5% of the sample goes to the ten largest clones.

The CDR3, cysteine through phenylalanine, is 14 amino acids long. The only DNA kept is the CDR3, 42 bases in frame from the first base. Unmatched junction bases come to 2, with V trimmed by 0 bases and J by 2 bases. The CDR1 and CDR2 encoded by the germline V gene are SGHRS and YFSETQ. This specimen consisted of CD4+ T cells sorted from PBMCs, obtained 5 to 6 days after the first yellow fever vaccination. The chain uses TRBV5-1 and TRBJ2-7, and 7 junctional nucleotides match TRBD1. This clonotype was obtained from a man aged 18 to 35 who received the YFV17D yellow fever vaccine. The CDR3 loop reads CASSLGQGPYEQYF. The sequenced DNA: TGCGCCAGCAGCTTGGGACAGGGTCCCTACGAGCAGTACTTC.